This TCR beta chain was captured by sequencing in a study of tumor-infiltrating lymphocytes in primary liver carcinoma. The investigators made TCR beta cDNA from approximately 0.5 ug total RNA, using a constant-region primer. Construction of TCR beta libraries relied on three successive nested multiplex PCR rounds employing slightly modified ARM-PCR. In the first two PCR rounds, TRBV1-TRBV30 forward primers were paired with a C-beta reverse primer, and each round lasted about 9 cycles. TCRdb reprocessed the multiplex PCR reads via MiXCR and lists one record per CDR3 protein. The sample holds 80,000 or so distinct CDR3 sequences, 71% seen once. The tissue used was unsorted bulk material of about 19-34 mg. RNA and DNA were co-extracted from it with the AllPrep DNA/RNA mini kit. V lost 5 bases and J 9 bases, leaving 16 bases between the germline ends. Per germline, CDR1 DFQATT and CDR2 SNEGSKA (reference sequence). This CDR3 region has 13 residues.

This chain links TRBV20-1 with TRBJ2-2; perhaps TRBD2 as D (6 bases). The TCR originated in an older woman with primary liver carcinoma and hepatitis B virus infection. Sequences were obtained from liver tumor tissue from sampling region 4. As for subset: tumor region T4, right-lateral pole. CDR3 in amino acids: CSAGGQGEWELFF. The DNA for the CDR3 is TGCAGTGCTGGAGGGCAGGGAGAGTGGGAGCTGTTTTTT.